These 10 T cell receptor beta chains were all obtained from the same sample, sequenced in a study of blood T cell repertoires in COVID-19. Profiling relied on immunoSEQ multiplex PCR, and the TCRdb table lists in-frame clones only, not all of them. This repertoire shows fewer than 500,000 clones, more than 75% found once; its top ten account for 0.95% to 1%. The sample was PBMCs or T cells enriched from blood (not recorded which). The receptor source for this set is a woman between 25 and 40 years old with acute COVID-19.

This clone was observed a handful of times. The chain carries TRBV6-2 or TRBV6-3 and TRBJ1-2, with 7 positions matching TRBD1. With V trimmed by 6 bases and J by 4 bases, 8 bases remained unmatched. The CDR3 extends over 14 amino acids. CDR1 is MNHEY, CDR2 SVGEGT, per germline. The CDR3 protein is CASSGQDFPYGYTF. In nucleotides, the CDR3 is TGTGCCAGCAGCGGACAGGATTTCCCCTATGGCTACACCTTC.

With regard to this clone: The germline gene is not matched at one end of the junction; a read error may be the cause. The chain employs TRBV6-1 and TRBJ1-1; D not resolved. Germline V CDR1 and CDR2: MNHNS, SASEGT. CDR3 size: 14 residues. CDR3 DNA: TGTGCCAGCAGAGAAGAACATAAGAACACTGAAGCTTTCTTT. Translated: CASREEHKNTEAFF.

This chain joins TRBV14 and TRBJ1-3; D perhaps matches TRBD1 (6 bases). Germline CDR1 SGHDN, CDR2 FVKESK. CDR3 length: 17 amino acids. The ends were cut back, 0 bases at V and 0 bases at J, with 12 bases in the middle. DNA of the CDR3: TGTGCCAGCAGCCAAGAACTTGACAGGCTCTCTGGAAACACCATATATTTT. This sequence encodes CASSQELDRLSGNTIYF.

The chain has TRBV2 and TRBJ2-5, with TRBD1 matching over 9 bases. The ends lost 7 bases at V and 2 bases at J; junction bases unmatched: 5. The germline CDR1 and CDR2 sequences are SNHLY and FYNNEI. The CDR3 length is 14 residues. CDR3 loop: CASTRDRVQETQYF. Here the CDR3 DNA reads TGTGCCAGCACCCGGGACAGGGTACAAGAGACCCAGTACTTC.

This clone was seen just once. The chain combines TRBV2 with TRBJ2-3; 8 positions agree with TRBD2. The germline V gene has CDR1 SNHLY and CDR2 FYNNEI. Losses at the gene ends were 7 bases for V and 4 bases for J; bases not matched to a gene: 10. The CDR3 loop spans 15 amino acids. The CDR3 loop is CASISFTGGPDTQYF. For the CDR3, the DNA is TGTGCCAGCATTTCCTTTACGGGGGGGCCAGATACGCAGTATTTT.

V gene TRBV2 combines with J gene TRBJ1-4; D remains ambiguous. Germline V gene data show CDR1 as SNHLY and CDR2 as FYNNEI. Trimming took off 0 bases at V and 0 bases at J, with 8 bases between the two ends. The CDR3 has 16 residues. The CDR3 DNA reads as TGTGCCAGCAGTGAAGCGGGAGTTGCAACTAATGAAAAACTGTTTTTT. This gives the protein CASSEAGVATNEKLFF.

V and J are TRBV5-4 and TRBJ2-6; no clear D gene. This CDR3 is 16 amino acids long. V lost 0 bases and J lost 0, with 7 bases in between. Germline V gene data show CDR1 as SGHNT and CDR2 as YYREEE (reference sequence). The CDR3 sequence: CASSLAGNSGANVLTF. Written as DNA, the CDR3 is TGTGCCAGCAGCTTGGCCGGTAACTCTGGGGCCAACGTCCTGACTTTC.

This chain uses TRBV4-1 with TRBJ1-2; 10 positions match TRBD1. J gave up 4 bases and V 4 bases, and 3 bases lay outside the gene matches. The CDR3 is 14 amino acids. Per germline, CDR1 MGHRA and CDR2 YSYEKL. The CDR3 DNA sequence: TGCGCCAGCAGCCCCGGGACAGGGGCCTATGGCTACACCTTC. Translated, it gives CASSPGTGAYGYTF.

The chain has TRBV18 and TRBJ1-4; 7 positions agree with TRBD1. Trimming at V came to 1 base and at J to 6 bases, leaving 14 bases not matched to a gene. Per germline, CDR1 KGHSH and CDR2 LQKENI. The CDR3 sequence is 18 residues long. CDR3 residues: CASSPQSLPTGVDEKLFF. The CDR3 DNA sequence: TGTGCCAGCTCACCACAGTCCCTTCCTACAGGGGTGGATGAAAAACTGTTTTTT.

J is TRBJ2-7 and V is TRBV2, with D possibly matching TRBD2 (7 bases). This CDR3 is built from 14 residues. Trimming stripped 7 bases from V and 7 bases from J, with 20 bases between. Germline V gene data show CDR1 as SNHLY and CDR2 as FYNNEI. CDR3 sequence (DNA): TGTGCCAGCACCACAAATGGGGGGGCGGATGAGCAGTACTTC. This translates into CASTTNGGADEQYF.